This TCR beta chain was documented in a study of shared clonotypes between healthy human individuals. This clone has at least ten counts. The junction departs from the called germline gene at one end, perhaps through a read error. At deep level, the assay was performed. Original handling: With immunoSEQ giving junction-only sequences and no quality scores, filtering differed. Data came from immunoSEQ multiplex PCR; TCRdb stores just in-frame clones and leaves some out. V and J calls and clone size follow that table, whereas D and trimming were derived from the DNA. The sample has about 1 million clones, about 75% seen once. Donors had no recently reported acute infections or vaccinations and were HIV-negative. The CDR3 has 14 residues. CDR1 is MDHEN and CDR2 is SYDVKM in the germline V gene.

The V gene is TRBV28, the J gene TRBJ1-4; the D is unclear. This sequence was found in a man aged 18 to 29 in good health. The sequencing sample was made of memory CD4+ T cells sorted from blood. Noted subset: CD45RA-negative fraction. CDR3 nucleotide sequence: TGTGCCAGCAGTTTACCCTATCCCCCGAATGATTCGGTTTTT. As protein: CASSLPYPPNDSVF.